The entry that follows covers one TCR beta chain sequence. The entry originates in a study of blood T cell repertoires in COVID-19. Study summary: The United States, Italy and Spain provided the acute and convalescent COVID-19 samples. Sources were T cells, B-cell-depleted T cells, or PBMCs; the material itself was cDNA or gDNA.

Residents of over 20 US areas, aged 18 to 89 years, made up the participants. Participants' reported clinical history set cohort assignment. Profiled with immunoSEQ multiplex PCR; TCRdb holds only in-frame clones, not every one. The sample has about 360,000 clones; approximately 87% are singletons. Trimming left V 7 bases short and J 5 bases short, with 17 bases between. CDR3 length equals 15 residues. CDR1 and CDR2 (germline): MNHEY, SVGAGI. This rearrangement joins TRBV6-5 to TRBJ1-4; tentative D call: TRBD1 (6 bases). The specimen was PBMCs or T cells enriched from blood (not recorded which). The TCR comes from a man between 40 and 49 years old in a cohort exposed to, infected with or recovered from COVID-19 (not recorded which). The CDR3 reads CASTPLQGTNEKLFF. The DNA of the CDR3 is TGTGCCAGCACTCCACTACAGGGAACGAATGAAAAACTGTTTTTT.